The 10 T cell receptor beta chains listed next were all sequenced from one sample in a study of shared clonotypes between healthy human individuals. The method was immunoSEQ multiplex PCR; TCRdb's version includes in-frame clones alone and lacks a portion of them. The table includes around 1.5 million clones, approximately 98% detected once. The sequencing input was naive CD4+ T cells sorted from blood. As for subset: CD45RA+ positively selected. These receptors came from a man aged 30-40 years in good health.

This clone was seen just once. Other DNA sequences in the sample encode the same CDR3. This chain connects TRBV5-1 to TRBJ2-1, with TRBD2 matching 11 bases. Germline loops: CDR1 SGHRS, CDR2 YFSETQ. J lost 9 bases, V lost 2 bases, and 7 bases had no gene match. The CDR3 totals 15 residues. The CDR3: CASSLLAGGPGEQFF. The DNA of the CDR3 is TGCGCCAGCAGCTTATTAGCGGGAGGGCCGGGTGAGCAGTTCTTC.

V and J are TRBV18 and TRBJ1-4; D remains ambiguous. Trimming cost V 2 bases and J 6 bases, with 4 bases left between them. CDR1 is KGHSH, CDR2 LQKENI, per germline. The CDR3 has 12 amino acids. CDR3 in amino acids: CASSPTDEKLFF. Written as DNA, the CDR3 is TGTGCCAGCTCACCAACAGATGAAAAACTGTTTTTT.

This clone was observed once. This rearrangement joins TRBV10-3 to TRBJ2-2, with D possibly being TRBD1 (5 bases). The V gene lost 8 bases and the J gene lost 5 bases, with 21 bases spanning the gap. The CDR3 consists of 16 residues. Germline lookup yields CDR1 ENHRY and CDR2 SYGVKD. CDR3: CAIQTPVGARTGELFF. The CDR3 DNA reads as TGTGCCATCCAGACCCCGGTAGGGGCCCGTACCGGGGAGCTGTTTTTT.

With regard to this clone: This specimen includes other DNA sequences encoding the same CDR3. The chain is built from TRBV28 and TRBJ1-5; the D gene is possibly TRBD1 (5 bases). CDR3 length: 14 residues. CDR1 and CDR2 from the germline V gene are MDHEN and SYDVKM. Trimming pared 4 bases from V and 7 bases from J, leaving 14 bases between. The CDR3 reads CASSSGQGNQPQHF. The CDR3 coding sequence is TGTGCCAGCAGTTCAGGTCAGGGAAACCAGCCCCAGCATTTT.

The chain links TRBV25-1 to TRBJ2-1; 7 positions agree with TRBD1. The CDR3 length is 16 residues. Germline lookup yields CDR1 MGHDK and CDR2 SYGVNS. The J segment lost 6 bases and the V segment lost 4 bases, leaving 12 bases of the junction unmatched. CDR3 DNA sequence: TGTGCCAGCAGTGGAGGGGGCGGAAGGCCTTTCAATGAGCAGTTCTTC. This codes for CASSGGGGRPFNEQFF.

The rearrangement uses TRBV29-1 and TRBJ2-7, with 8 nucleotides matching TRBD1. Germline V gene lookup returns CDR1 SQVTM and CDR2 ANQGSEA. V was pared by 4 bases and J by 7 bases, with 12 bases of the junction left unmatched. This CDR3 region has 14 residues. The CDR3 sequence is CSVGPGQGAREQYF. The CDR3, as DNA: TGCAGCGTTGGCCCGGGGCAGGGGGCGCGAGAGCAGTACTTC.

The CDR3 region has the DNA TGTGCCAGCAGCCAAAAACTGGTAAACACCGGGGAGCTGTTTTTT. Amino acids: CASSQKLVNTGELFF. The chain links TRBV14 to TRBJ2-2; D gene ambiguous. V was clipped by 2 bases and J by 2 bases, with 9 bases between them. The CDR3 runs to 15 residues. Germline CDR1 is SGHDN and CDR2 is FVKESK.

The CDR3 loop reads CATSRALLTRPTTDTQYF. CDR3 nucleotide sequence: TGTGCCACCAGCAGAGCTCTTCTGACTAGGCCCACCACAGATACGCAGTATTTT. The chain carries TRBV15 and TRBJ2-3; D is perhaps TRBD2 (6 bases). The CDR3 covers 18 residues. CDR1 LNHNV and CDR2 YYDKDF come from the germline V gene (reference sequence). V lost 1 base, J lost 2 bases, and 19 bases lay in between. The full variable domain, in which reference TRBV15 and TRBJ2-3 provide the parts outside the CDR3, is DAMVIQNPRYQVTQFGKPVTLSCSQTLNHNVMYWYQQKSSQAPKLLFHYYDKDFNNEADTPDNFQSRRPNTSFCFLDIRSPGLGDTAMYLCATSRALLTRPTTDTQYFGPGTRLTVL.

V is TRBV7-6 and J is TRBJ2-3; 11 bases line up with TRBD2. This CDR3 is 15 amino acids long. Germline trimming cut 3 bases from V and 6 bases from J; bases unmatched to any gene: 5. Germline-derived CDR1 and CDR2 are SGHVS and FNYEAQ. CDR3 sequence reads: CASSLTSGKLDTQYF. As DNA, the CDR3 is TGTGCCAGCAGCTTGACTAGCGGGAAATTGGATACGCAGTATTTT.

The chain couples TRBV18 to TRBJ1-5; D is undetermined. V lost 2 bases, J lost 3 bases, and 14 bases lay in between. CDR3 size: 16 residues. CDR1 and CDR2 (germline): KGHSH, LQKENI. CDR3: CASSPYSHLPNQPQHF. The CDR3 region has the DNA TGTGCCAGCTCACCATACAGTCATCTTCCCAATCAGCCCCAGCATTTT. The variable domain in full, with the rest retrieved from reference TRBV18 and TRBJ1-5, is NAGVMQNPRHLVRRRGQEARLRCSPMKGHSHVYWYRQLPEEGLKFMVYLQKENIIDESGMPKERFSAEFPKEGPSILRIQQVVRGDSAAYFCASSPYSHLPNQPQHFGDGTRLSIL.